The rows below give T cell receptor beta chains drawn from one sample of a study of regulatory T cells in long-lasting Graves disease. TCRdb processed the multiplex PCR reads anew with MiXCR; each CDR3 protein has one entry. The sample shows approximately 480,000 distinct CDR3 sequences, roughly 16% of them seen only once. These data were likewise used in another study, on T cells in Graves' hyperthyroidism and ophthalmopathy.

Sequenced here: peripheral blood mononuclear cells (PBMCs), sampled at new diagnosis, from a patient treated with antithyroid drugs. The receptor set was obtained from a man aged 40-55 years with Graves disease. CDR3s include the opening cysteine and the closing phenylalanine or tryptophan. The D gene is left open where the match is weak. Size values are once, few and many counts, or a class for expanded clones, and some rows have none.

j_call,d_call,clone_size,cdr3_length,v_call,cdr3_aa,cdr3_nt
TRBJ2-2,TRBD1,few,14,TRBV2,CASTVDRTTGELFF,TGTGCCAGCACGGTGGACAGGACGACCGGGGAGCTGTTTTTT
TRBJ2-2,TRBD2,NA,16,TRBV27,CASSFGLAVNTGELFF,TGTGCCAGCAGTTTTGGGCTAGCGGTCAACACCGGGGAGCTGTTTTTT
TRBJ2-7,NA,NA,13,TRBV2,CASRLGLLHEQYF,TGTGCCAGCAGGTTAGGACTTTTGCACGAGCAGTACTTC
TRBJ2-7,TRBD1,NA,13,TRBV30,CATRTGRVNEQYF,TGTGCCACCCGGACAGGGCGGGTCAACGAGCAGTACTTC
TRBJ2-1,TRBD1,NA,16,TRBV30,CAWSVPGQGARDEQFF,TGTGCCTGGAGTGTTCCGGGACAGGGGGCTAGGGATGAGCAGTTCTTC
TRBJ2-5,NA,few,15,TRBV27,CASSPGVRYQETQYF,TGTGCCAGCAGTCCCGGGGTCCGGTACCAAGAGACCCAGTACTTC
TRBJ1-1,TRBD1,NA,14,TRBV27,CATSDRDRNTEAFF,TGTGCCACCTCCGATCGGGACAGGAACACTGAAGCTTTCTTT
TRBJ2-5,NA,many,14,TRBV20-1,CSARVINPQETQYF,TGCAGTGCTAGGGTTATTAATCCCCAGGAGACCCAGTACTTC
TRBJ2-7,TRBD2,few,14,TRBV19,CASKETSGSYEQYF,TGTGCCAGTAAAGAGACTAGCGGTTCCTACGAGCAGTACTTC
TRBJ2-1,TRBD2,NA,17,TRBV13,CASSFRPFAGGPNEQFF,TGTGCCAGCAGCTTCCGGCCTTTTGCGGGAGGGCCGAATGAGCAGTTCTTC
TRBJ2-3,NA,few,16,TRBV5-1,CASSPPGTGGADTQYF,TGCGCCAGCAGCCCCCCTGGGACTGGCGGGGCAGATACGCAGTATTTT
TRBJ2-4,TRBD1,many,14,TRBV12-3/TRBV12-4,CASSRQGSGNIQYF,TGTGCCAGCAGTAGACAGGGGTCAGGAAACATTCAGTACTTC
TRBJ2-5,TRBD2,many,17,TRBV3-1,CASSQLGTSGGGQTQYF,TGTGCCAGCAGCCAGCTAGGGACTAGCGGAGGGGGCCAGACCCAGTACTTC
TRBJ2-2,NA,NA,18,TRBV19,CASSPRGRTKEHTGELFF,TGTGCCAGTAGTCCCAGAGGCAGGACCAAGGAGCACACCGGGGAGCTGTTTTTT
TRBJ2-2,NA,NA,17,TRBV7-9,CASSLPGRAANTGELFF,TGTGCCAGCAGCTTACCGGGTAGAGCTGCAAACACCGGGGAGCTGTTTTTT
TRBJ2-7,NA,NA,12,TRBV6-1,CASSGLNYEQYF,TGTGCCAGCAGCGGACTTAACTACGAGCAGTACTTC
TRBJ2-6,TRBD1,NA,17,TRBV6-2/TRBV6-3,CASSYRSGGTGANVLTF,TGTGCCAGCAGTTACCGGTCAGGGGGCACTGGGGCCAACGTCCTGACTTTC
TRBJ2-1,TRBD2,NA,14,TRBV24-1,CATSAFGLAGVKFF,TGTGCCACCAGTGCCTTCGGACTAGCGGGAGTAAAGTTCTTC
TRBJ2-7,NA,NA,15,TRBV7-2,CASSFMAGLGPEQYF,TGTGCCAGCAGCTTTATGGCCGGGTTGGGGCCCGAGCAGTACTTC
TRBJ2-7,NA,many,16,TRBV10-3,CAISESTRGLIGEQYF,TGTGCCATCAGTGAGTCGACTCGTGGTTTGATTGGCGAGCAGTACTTC
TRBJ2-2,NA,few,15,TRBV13,CASSPPGTYTGELFF,TGTGCCAGCAGCCCCCCCGGGACTTACACCGGGGAGCTGTTTTTT
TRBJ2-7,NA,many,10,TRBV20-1,CSARDEEQYF,TGCAGTGCTAGAGATGAGGAGCAGTACTTC
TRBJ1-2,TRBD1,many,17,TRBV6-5,CASSYIRTGGAGYGYTF,TGTGCCAGCAGTTACATACGGACAGGGGGCGCTGGCTATGGCTACACCTTC
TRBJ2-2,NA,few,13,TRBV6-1,CASSNRVPGELFF,TGTGCCAGCAGCAACAGGGTACCCGGGGAGCTGTTTTTT
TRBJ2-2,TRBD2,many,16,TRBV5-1,CASSLEGLAGVGELFF,TGCGCCAGCAGCTTGGAGGGACTAGCGGGAGTCGGGGAGCTGTTTTTT
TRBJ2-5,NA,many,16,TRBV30,CAWSHEGGGGDETQYF,TGTGCCTGGAGCCACGAAGGAGGGGGTGGGGATGAGACCCAGTACTTC
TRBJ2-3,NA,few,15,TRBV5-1,CASSLEAGPPDTQYF,TGCGCCAGCAGCTTGGAAGCGGGTCCCCCAGATACGCAGTATTTT
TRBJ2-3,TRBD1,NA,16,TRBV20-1,CSARDRTGRFSDTQYF,TGCAGTGCTAGAGATCGGACAGGGCGGTTTTCGGATACGCAGTATTTT
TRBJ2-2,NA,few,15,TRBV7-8,CASSLVPLANGELFF,TGTGCCAGCAGCTTAGTCCCCCTAGCGAACGGGGAGCTGTTTTTT